The TCR beta chain under discussion was sequenced for a study of blood T cell repertoires in COVID-19. Background on the study: Specimens from acute and convalescent COVID-19 originated in the United States, Italy and Spain. T cells, B-cell-depleted T cells, or PBMCs supplied cDNA or gDNA.

V shed 7 bases and J shed 1 base, with 13 bases lying between them. Germline V gene lookup returns CDR1 LNHDA and CDR2 SQIVND (reference sequence). CDR3 length: 15 amino acids. Original analysis: Reference gene primer amplification gave estimated nucleated cell counts. Measured with immunoSEQ multiplex PCR; TCRdb has only the in-frame clones, and not every one. That table gives V, J and clone size, and the DNA gave D and trimming. Of some 120,000 clones listed, less than 85% are singletons. This TCR was recovered from a man under 40 with acute or convalescent COVID-19. The material sequenced was peripheral blood. The V gene is TRBV19, the J gene TRBJ2-2, with a tentative D call TRBD2 (6 bases). The CDR3 DNA follows: TGTGCCAGTATGAGATCAGCGGGGAACACCGGGGAGCTGTTTTTT. It translates to CASMRSAGNTGELFF.